Below, 26 T cell receptor gamma chains from the same sample are listed, as sequenced in a study of γδ T cells in repeated Plasmodium falciparum infection. Vgamma9/Vdelta2+ and Vdelta2-negative gammadelta T cells were flow-sorted from PBMC for bulk sequencing. TCRdb re-identified clones in the multiplex PCR reads via CATT. Of tens of thousands of gamma-chain clones listed, under 3% were seen once; the top ten hold 30% to 35%. The specimen was gamma-delta T cells from blood. The receptors shown here come from a pool of human donors (malaria-infected and uninfected, not separated).

Turning to this clone: The protein given by TCRdb reflects a much larger clone and differs at residue 5 from this DNA's translation, likely from a read error; the protein shown is the DNA's translation. The V and J genes are TRGV2 and TRGJ1 or TRGJ2. The J gene is not listed in TCRdb, so it was assigned here from a DNA match to germline. The germline CDR1 and CDR2 sequences are EGSNGY and YDSYNSKV. CDR3 length equals 14 residues. With V trimmed by 5 bases and J by 3 bases, 10 bases remained unmatched. The CDR3 reads CATWGGGCYYKKLF. The CDR3 nucleotides are TGTGCCACCTGGGGCGGCGGTTGTTATTATAAGAAACTCTTT.

This clone has only a few counts. TCRdb pairs this DNA with a much larger clone's protein that differs at residue 9, likely a read error; the protein shown was translated from the DNA. This chain uses TRGV9 with TRGJ1 or TRGJ2. The J gene was not available in TCRdb and was assigned here by matching the DNA to germline segments. The CDR3 runs 13 residues. Per the germline V gene, CDR1 is GITISATS and CDR2 is ISYDGTV (reference sequence). V trimming: 2 bases; J trimming: 8 bases; junction bases outside the gene matches: 9. The CDR3 sequence is CALWEARYHKKLF. For the CDR3, the DNA is TGTGCCTTGTGGGAGGCGAGGTATCATAAGAAACTCTTT.

This clone came up many times. A single base is all that separates this from a far larger clone, so a read error is likely. The chain carries TRGV2 and TRGJ1 or TRGJ2. The CDR3 runs 14 residues. Germline V gene sequence: CDR1 EGSNGY, CDR2 YDSYNSKV. CDR3 in DNA: TGTACCACCTGGGACGGGCTCGTCGATTATAAGAAACTCTTT. Residues: CTTWDGLVDYKKLF.

Points on this clone: This likely reflects a read error, since a far larger clone is one base away. This sample also contains other DNA sequences that code for the same CDR3. The CDR3 region is CALWENKKLF. The CDR3 DNA follows: TGTGCTTTGTGGGAAAACAAGAAACTCTTT. V usage is TRGV9 and J usage is TRGJ1 or TRGJ2. TCRdb does not report a J gene; here it was assigned by matching the DNA to germline references. CDR1 is GITISATS and CDR2 is ISYDGTV in the germline V gene (reference sequence). CDR3 length: 10 residues.

This clone turned up a few times. The protein TCRdb gives is from a much larger clone and does not agree with this DNA's translation at residue 9, likely a read error; the protein shown here comes from the DNA. This chain connects TRGV2 to TRGJ1 or TRGJ2. TCRdb is silent on the J gene; assignment here came from matching the DNA to germline. V was clipped by 1 base and J by 5 bases; unmatched bases: 8. Germline V lookup: CDR1 EGSNGY, CDR2 YDSYNSKV. This CDR3 contains 14 residues. CDR3 nucleotides: TGTGCCACCTGGGACGGATTAACGAATTATAAGAAACTCTTT. It codes for CATWDGLTNYKKLF.

This clone was found many times. This chain joins TRGV9 and TRGJ1 or TRGJ2. The germline CDR1 and CDR2 sequences are GITISATS and ISYDGTV (reference sequence). The junction had 7 bases not matched to a gene; V was cut back by 5 bases and J by 3 bases. This CDR3 has 13 amino acids. The CDR3: CALWGMFYYKKLF. CDR3 sequence (DNA): TGTGCCTTGTGGGGGATGTTTTATTATAAGAAACTCTTT.

This clone was detected only a few times. The protein TCRdb lists belongs to a much larger clone and differs from this DNA's translation at residue 6, which points to a read error; the protein shown is made from the DNA. This chain joins TRGV9 and TRGJ1 or TRGJ2. Since TCRdb gives no J gene, matching the DNA to germline was used here to assign it. J gave up 6 bases and V 2 bases, and 10 bases lay outside the gene matches. Germline CDR1 and CDR2: GITISATS and ISYDGTV (reference sequence). The CDR3 extends over 14 amino acids. The CDR3: CALWEARLCYKKLF. The CDR3 DNA follows: TGTGCCTTGTGGGAGGCGCGTCTTTGTTATAAGAAACTCTTT.

This clone came up a few times. It differs at one base from a far larger clone, so likely a read error. Other DNA sequences in the sample encode the same CDR3. The J gene is TRGJ1 or TRGJ2, the V gene TRGV9. No J segment appears in TCRdb, so it was assigned here by matching the sequence to germline. J gave up 7 bases and V 1 base, and 13 bases lay outside the gene matches. CDR1 is GITISATS, CDR2 ISYDGTV, per germline (reference sequence). The CDR3 length is 15 residues. CDR3 in amino acids: CALWEVTPLRYKKLF. The CDR3 DNA is TGTGCCTTGTGGGAGGTAACCCCACTGAGATATAAGAAACTCTTT.

The sample holds many counts of this clone. A far larger clone is a single base away, which makes a read error likely. In the same sample, other DNA sequences code for this CDR3. The rearrangement links TRGV8 to TRGJ1 or TRGJ2. The germline V gene has CDR1 VENAVY and CDR2 YDSYNSRV. The CDR3 covers 11 residues. The CDR3 here is CATWGRTKKLF. The CDR3 nucleotides read TGTGCCACCTGGGGCCGAACGAAGAAACTCTTC.

The chain links TRGV9 to TRGJP. The J gene, absent from TCRdb, was called here by matching the DNA to germline. Germline trimming cut 0 bases from V and 16 bases from J; bases unmatched to any gene: 18. CDR3 length: 18 amino acids. Germline CDR1 is GITISATS and CDR2 is ISYDGTV (reference sequence). The CDR3 loop is CALWEVPFTGWAKKIKVF. The CDR3 DNA reads TGTGCCTTGTGGGAGGTGCCCTTCACGGGTTGGGCAAAAAAAATCAAGGTATTT.

At least ten counts were recorded for this clone. The protein recorded in TCRdb does not match the translated DNA at residue 6; the protein presented here comes from translating the DNA. The chain joins TRGV4 to TRGJP2. As TCRdb names no J gene, one was assigned here on the basis of a DNA match to germline. The CDR3 loop spans 14 amino acids. Germline V gene data show CDR1 as EGSTGY and CDR2 as YDSYTSSV. V was pared by 3 bases and J by 2 bases, with 3 bases of the junction left unmatched. The CDR3 loop reads CATWDLSSDWIKTF. CDR3 sequence (DNA): TGTGCCACCTGGGATTTAAGTAGTGATTGGATCAAGACGTTT.

This clone was seen many times. This may stem from a read error, because a much larger clone lies one nucleotide away. The chain is built from TRGV9 and TRGJ1 or TRGJ2. Germline V gene data show CDR1 as GITISATS and CDR2 as ISYDGTV (reference sequence). The ends lost 3 bases at V and 7 bases at J; junction bases unmatched: 0. The CDR3 is made up of 10 amino acids. CDR3 nucleotides: TGTGCCTTGTGGGAGTATAAGAAACTCTTT. Translation: CALWEYKKLF.

This clone was picked up many times. Other DNA sequences of this sample code for an identical CDR3. The genes are TRGV9 and TRGJ1 or TRGJ2. The CDR3 consists of 13 residues. J was trimmed by 4 bases and V by 1 base; bases with no gene match: 4. Germline V gene sequence: CDR1 GITISATS, CDR2 ISYDGTV (reference sequence). The CDR3 loop reads CALWEVPYYKKLF. The CDR3 DNA reads as TGTGCCTTGTGGGAGGTTCCCTATTATAAGAAACTCTTT.

This clone was seen many times. A far larger clone is only one base removed, so a read error is likely. The V gene is TRGV9, the J gene TRGJP. There are 15 residues in the CDR3. With V trimmed by 5 bases and J by 6 bases, 4 bases remained unmatched. CDR1 GITISATS and CDR2 ISYDGTV come from the germline V gene (reference sequence). This CDR3 reads CALWGSELGKKIKVF. CDR3 DNA sequence: TGTGCCTTGTGGGGGTCAGAGTTGGGCAAAAAAATCAAGGTATTT.

The V call is TRGV9, the J call TRGJP. TCRdb is silent on the J gene; assignment here came from matching the DNA to germline. V gave up 0 bases and J gave up 17 bases; unmatched junction bases: 13. CDR1 and CDR2 from the germline V gene are GITISATS and ISYDGTV (reference sequence). This CDR3 contains 16 residues. CDR3 amino acids: CALWEVKRVGQKIKVF. CDR3 in DNA: TGTGCCTTGTGGGAGGTGAAAAGAGTTGGGCAAAAAATCAAGGTATTT.

With respect to this clone: This DNA translates differently at residue 12 from the TCRdb protein, which is that of a much larger clone; a read error is likely, and the protein shown is the DNA's own translation. V usage is TRGV4 and J usage is TRGJP2. TCRdb carries no J gene annotation; the J gene was assigned here by matching the DNA with germline. CDR1 and CDR2 from the germline V gene are EGSTGY and YDSYTSSV. This CDR3 has 15 residues. The CDR3 DNA reads as TGTGCCACCTGGGATGGGCGATGGAGTGATTGGACCAAGACGTTT. This gives the protein CATWDGRWSDWTKTF.

This clone appeared many times. This DNA's translation differs at residue 11 from TCRdb's protein, which comes from a much larger clone; a read error is likely, and the protein shown is translated from the DNA. This chain connects TRGV9 to TRGJ1 or TRGJ2. The CDR3 extends over 14 amino acids. Germline CDR1 GITISATS, CDR2 ISYDGTV (reference sequence). CDR3 residues: CALWRRSNYYRKLF. The CDR3 coding sequence is TGTGCCTTGTGGCGGCGTTCGAATTATTATAGGAAACTCTTT.

In its sample, this clone was seen a few times. The mismatch at residue 11 between this DNA's translation and the TCRdb protein of a much larger clone likely reflects a read error; the protein shown is translated from the DNA. The V gene call reads TRGV9; no J gene was called. The CDR3 has 13 residues. Germline V gene data show CDR1 as GITISATS and CDR2 as ISYDGTV (reference sequence). The CDR3 nucleotides are TGTGCCTTGTGGGAGAACGGTGGTTGGTTCAGGATATTT. Amino acids: CALWENGGWFRIF.

Regarding this clone: Translating this DNA gives a protein that differs at residue 13 from the TCRdb one, which belongs to a much larger clone; a read error is likely, and the protein shown is this translation. The J gene is TRGJP, the V gene TRGV9. TCRdb is silent on the J gene; assignment here came from matching the DNA to germline. From germline, CDR1 is GITISATS and CDR2 ISYDGTV (reference sequence). CDR3 length equals 17 residues. The CDR3 region is CALWEALGELGKEIKVF. The DNA of the CDR3 is TGTGCCTTGTGGGAGGCGTTGGGAGAGTTGGGCAAAGAAATCAAGGTATTT.

This clone has just a few counts. This is likely an artifact of a read error, given a far larger clone one base away. This CDR3 is also generated by other DNA sequences in the sample. The chain carries TRGV3 and TRGJP2. Here the J gene was assigned by germline matching of the DNA, as TCRdb has none. Germline CDR1 and CDR2: VTNTFY and YDVSTARD (reference sequence). The CDR3 runs 13 residues. The J segment lost 8 bases and the V segment lost 6 bases, leaving 9 bases of the junction unmatched. The DNA of the CDR3 is TGTGCCACCTGGCGTTATAGCGATTGGATCAAGACGTTT. This encodes CATWRYSDWIKTF.

Ten or more counts support this clone. The mismatch at residue 4 between this DNA's translation and the TCRdb protein of a much larger clone likely reflects a read error; the protein shown is translated from the DNA. The sample contains more than one DNA sequence encoding this CDR3. V gene TRGV3 combines with J gene TRGJ1 or TRGJ2. As TCRdb names no J gene, one was assigned here on the basis of a DNA match to germline. Trimming took 9 bases from V and 5 from J; bases not matched to a gene: 7. The germline V gene has CDR1 VTNTFY and CDR2 YDVSTARD (reference sequence). The CDR3 is 11 residues long. The CDR3 DNA follows: TGTGCCACCCGGGGAGATTATAAGAAACTCTTT. Its protein is CATRGDYKKLF.

This clone occurred many times. Within the sample, other DNA sequences also encode this same CDR3. CDR3: CATWDGPRYKKLF. DNA of the CDR3: TGTGCCACCTGGGACGGGCCTCGGTATAAGAAACTCTTT. V gene TRGV2 combines with J gene TRGJ1 or TRGJ2. Germline CDR1 reads EGSNGY; CDR2 reads YDSYNSKV. V lost 0 bases and J lost 7; bases outside the gene matches: 6. The CDR3 is made up of 13 amino acids.

This clone was picked up a small number of times. The protein recorded in TCRdb matches a much larger clone and deviates from this DNA's translation at residue 11, suggesting a read error; the protein here is obtained by translating the DNA. The V gene is given as TRGV4, and no J gene call is available. Germline V gene data show CDR1 as EGSTGY and CDR2 as YDSYTSSV. CDR3 length: 14 residues. In DNA, the CDR3 is TGTGCCACCTGGGATGGGCGGGTGAATTATAATAAACTCTTT. This gives the protein CATWDGRVNYNKLF.

Worth noting for this clone: TCRdb's protein, taken from a much larger clone, differs from this DNA's translation at residue 9, likely owing to a read error; the protein displayed comes from the DNA. The J gene has no call, while the V gene is TRGV4. The CDR3 covers 11 residues. Germline CDR1 and CDR2: EGSTGY and YDSYTSSV. The CDR3 reads CATWDRSKELF. In DNA, the CDR3 is TGTGCCACCTGGGATCGTAGTAAGGAACTCTTT.

This clone was observed many times. The chain joins TRGV3 to TRGJ1 or TRGJ2. CDR1 and CDR2 from the germline V gene are VTNTFY and YDVSTARD (reference sequence). Trimming took 3 bases from V and 5 from J; bases not matched to a gene: 10. The CDR3 consists of 14 residues. The DNA of the CDR3 is TGTGCCACCTGGGACCAGGCCAGAAATTATAAGAAACTCTTT. Protein: CATWDQARNYKKLF.

This clone was recorded a few times. TCRdb's protein for this DNA is that of a much larger clone and differs from the translation at residue 5, likely a read error; the protein shown is the DNA translation. The chain couples TRGV8 to TRGJ1 or TRGJ2. The J gene is not listed in TCRdb, so it was assigned here from a DNA match to germline. Germline values: CDR1 VENAVY, CDR2 YDSYNSRV. This CDR3 region has 11 residues. CDR3 sequence (DNA): TGTGCCACCTGGAATAGTGATAAGAAACTCTTT. This codes for CATWNSDKKLF.